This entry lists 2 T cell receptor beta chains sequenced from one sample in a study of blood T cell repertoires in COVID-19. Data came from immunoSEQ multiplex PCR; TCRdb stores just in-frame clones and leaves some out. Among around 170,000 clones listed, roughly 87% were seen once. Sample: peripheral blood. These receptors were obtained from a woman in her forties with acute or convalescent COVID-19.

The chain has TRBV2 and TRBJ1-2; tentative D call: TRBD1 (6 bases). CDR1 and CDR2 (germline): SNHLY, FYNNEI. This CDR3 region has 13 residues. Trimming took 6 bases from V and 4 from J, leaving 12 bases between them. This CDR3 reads CASRAQGLYGYTF. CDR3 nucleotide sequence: TGTGCCAGCAGGGCCCAGGGGCTCTATGGCTACACCTTC.

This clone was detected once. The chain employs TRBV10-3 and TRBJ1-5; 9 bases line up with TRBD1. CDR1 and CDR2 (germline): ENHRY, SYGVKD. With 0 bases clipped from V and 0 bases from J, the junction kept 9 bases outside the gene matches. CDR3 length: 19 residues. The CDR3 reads CAISESGTGTVYSNQPQHF. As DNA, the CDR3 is TGTGCCATCAGTGAGTCCGGGACAGGGACCGTATATAGCAATCAGCCCCAGCATTTT.